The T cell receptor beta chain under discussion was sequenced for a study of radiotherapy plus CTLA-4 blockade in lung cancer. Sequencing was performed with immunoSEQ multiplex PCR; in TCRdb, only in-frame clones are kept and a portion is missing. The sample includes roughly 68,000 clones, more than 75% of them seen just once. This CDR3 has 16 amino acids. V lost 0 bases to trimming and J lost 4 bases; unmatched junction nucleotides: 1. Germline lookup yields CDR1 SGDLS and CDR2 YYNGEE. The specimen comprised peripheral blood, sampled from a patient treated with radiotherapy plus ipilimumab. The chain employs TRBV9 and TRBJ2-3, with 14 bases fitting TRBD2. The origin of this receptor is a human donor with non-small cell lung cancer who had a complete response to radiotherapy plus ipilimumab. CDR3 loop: CASSVVTSGRADTQYF. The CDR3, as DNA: TGTGCCAGCAGCGTAGTGACTAGCGGGAGGGCAGATACGCAGTATTTT.